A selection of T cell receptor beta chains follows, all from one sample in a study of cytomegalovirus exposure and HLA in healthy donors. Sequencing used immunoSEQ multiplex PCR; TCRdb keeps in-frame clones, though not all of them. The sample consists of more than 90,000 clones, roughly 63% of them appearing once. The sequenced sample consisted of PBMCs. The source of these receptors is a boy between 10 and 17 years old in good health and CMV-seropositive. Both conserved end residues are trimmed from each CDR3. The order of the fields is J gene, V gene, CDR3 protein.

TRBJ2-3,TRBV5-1,ASSLDGSSTDTQY
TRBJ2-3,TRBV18,ASSPTSGRRDTQY
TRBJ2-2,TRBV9,ASSYLAGEAGELF
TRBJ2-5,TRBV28,ASSPDRGSETQY
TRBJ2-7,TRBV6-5,ASSYGTGGREQY
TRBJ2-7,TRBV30,AWSVQSEEY
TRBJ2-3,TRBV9,ASSAWGGITDTQY
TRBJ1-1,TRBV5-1,ASSLGQTGEAF
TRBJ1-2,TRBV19,ASREGGNYGYT
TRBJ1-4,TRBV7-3,ASSPLGRTGPFRATNEKLF
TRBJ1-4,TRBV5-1,ASSSAGPNEKLF
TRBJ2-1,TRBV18,ASSPGSYNEQF
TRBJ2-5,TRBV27,ASRTGGRETQY
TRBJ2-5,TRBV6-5,ASSSPGQGQETQY
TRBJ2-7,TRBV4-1,ASSQEAAGVSYEQY